The 21 T cell receptor beta chains in this list originate from one sample, sequenced in a study of T cells in Graves' hyperthyroidism and ophthalmopathy. Amplification yielded TCR beta CDR3 regions, with RNA transcripts as the source. The primer set for the first-round RT-PCR of the TCR CDR3 was HTBI. TCRdb reanalysed the multiplex PCR reads using MiXCR and keeps one entry per CDR3 protein. This table has roughly 290,000 distinct CDR3 sequences, about 14% appearing once. The sequenced sample was blood. These receptors were taken from a woman aged 25 to 39 with Graves' hyperthyroidism that later progressed to Graves' ophthalmopathy.

To note about this clonotype: This may be a read error, as it is one base from a much larger clone. V is TRBV29-1 and J is TRBJ2-7, with 8 bases fitting TRBD2. The V gene's germline CDR1 is SQVTM and CDR2 ANQGSEA. J lost 5 bases, V lost 6 bases, and 12 bases had no gene match. This CDR3 region has 14 residues. The CDR3 sequence: CSVRPGLVGHEQYF. The CDR3 bases are TGCAGCGTCAGACCGGGACTAGTAGGGCACGAGCAGTACTTC.

Remarks on this clonotype: This may be a read error: a much more frequent sequence differs by one nucleotide. This chain connects TRBV6-2 or TRBV6-3 to TRBJ2-7; D gene ambiguous. Germline loops: CDR1 MNHEY, CDR2 SVGEGT. V gave up 0 bases and J gave up 3 bases, with 6 bases separating them. This CDR3 has 13 residues. DNA for the CDR3: TGTGCCAGCAGTTACTCGAACATCTACGAGCAGTACTTC. Translated: CASSYSNIYEQYF.

This clonotype has only a few counts. The chain uses TRBV4-1 and TRBJ2-5; possible D gene TRBD2, 5 bases. The CDR3 runs to 16 residues. CDR1 and CDR2 (germline): MGHRA, YSYEKL. Trimming took 0 bases from V and 1 from J, leaving 12 bases between them. The CDR3 nucleotides are TGCGCCAGCAGCCAAGAATTTCGGACTTTCCAAGAGACCCAGTACTTC. Protein: CASSQEFRTFQETQYF.

This sequence joins TRBV19 and TRBJ2-7, with TRBD1 as a possible D gene (6 bases). CDR3 length: 14 amino acids. The ends were cut back, 7 bases at V and 0 bases at J, with 13 bases in the middle. The V gene's germline CDR1 is LNHDA and CDR2 SQIVND (reference sequence). CDR3 nucleotide sequence: TGTGCCAGTAAACGAGGACAGAACTCCTACGAGCAGTACTTC. Protein sequence: CASKRGQNSYEQYF.

Many counts were recorded for this clonotype. The chain combines TRBV29-1 with TRBJ2-1; TRBD2 might be the D (5 bases). The V gene's germline CDR1 is SQVTM and CDR2 ANQGSEA. The CDR3 runs to 13 residues. Trimming left V 6 bases short and J 6 bases short, with 15 bases between. CDR3 bases: TGCAGCGTCGAAACGAGACTATTCAATGAGCAGTTCTTC. It yields the protein CSVETRLFNEQFF.

The chain couples TRBV14 to TRBJ2-7, with 14 nucleotides matching TRBD2. The V and J ends lost 1 base and 6 bases, in that order; junction bases with no gene match: 8. The CDR3 runs to 17 residues. CDR1 and CDR2 from the germline V gene are SGHDN and FVKESK. The CDR3 protein is CASSQVPGLAGVSEQYF. The CDR3 DNA reads TGTGCCAGCAGCCAAGTTCCGGGACTAGCGGGAGTAAGCGAGCAGTACTTC.

The chain joins TRBV28 to TRBJ2-7; the match to TRBD1 covers 9 bases. Trimming took 8 bases from V and 3 from J; bases not matched to a gene: 8. This CDR3 region has 14 residues. Germline V gene lookup returns CDR1 MDHEN and CDR2 SYDVKM. CDR3 sequence reads: CASRSDRGRYEQYF. CDR3 coding DNA: TGTGCCAGCCGATCGGACAGGGGACGCTACGAGCAGTACTTC.

A remark on this clonotype: This may arise from a read error, as a much more abundant clone is one base away. This sequence joins TRBV29-1 and TRBJ2-1, with D hard to call. CDR1 is SQVTM and CDR2 is ANQGSEA in the germline V gene. The V end lost 4 bases, the J end lost 10 bases, and 14 bases lay between the germline ends. This CDR3 has 12 residues. The CDR3 DNA reads as TGCAGCGTTGTGGGTGGTGCCTACGAGCAGTTCTTC. Its translation is CSVVGGAYEQFF.

This clonotype was seen at least ten times. The gene calls are TRBV18 and TRBJ2-2, with D unresolved. The length of the CDR3 is 12 residues. V shed 3 bases and J shed 4 bases, with 3 bases lying between them. Looked up from germline, CDR1 is KGHSH and CDR2 is LQKENI. Written as DNA, the CDR3 is TGTGCCAGCTCACCGAGCACCGGGGAGCTGTTTTTT. Protein product: CASSPSTGELFF. Complete variable domain (other parts from reference TRBV18 and TRBJ2-2): NAGVMQNPRHLVRRRGQEARLRCSPMKGHSHVYWYRQLPEEGLKFMVYLQKENIIDESGMPKERFSAEFPKEGPSILRIQQVVRGDSAAYFCASSPSTGELFFGEGSRLTVL.

The chain employs TRBV6-2 or TRBV6-3 and TRBJ2-3; maybe TRBD1 (6 bases). Deletions cut 11 bases from V and 0 bases from J, with 12 bases between. From germline, CDR1 is MNHEY and CDR2 SVGEGT. This CDR3 is built from 13 residues. DNA for the CDR3: TGTGCCGGACAGCGCGGGAGCACAGATACGCAGTATTTT. Translating gives CAGQRGSTDTQYF.

This clonotype was observed at least ten times. This chain connects TRBV20-1 to TRBJ2-5; D is unclear. Germline loops: CDR1 DFQATT, CDR2 SNEGSKA (reference sequence). V lost 0 bases and J 10 bases, leaving 12 bases between the germline ends. The CDR3 is 12 residues long. CDR3 sequence reads: CSARDGEFIQYF. The CDR3 DNA sequence: TGCAGTGCTAGAGATGGCGAGTTCATCCAGTACTTC.

Many counts were recorded for this clonotype. The J gene is TRBJ2-1, the V gene TRBV4-2; 11 bases fit TRBD2. The V and J ends lost 7 bases and 6 bases, in that order; junction bases with no gene match: 11. Germline loops: CDR1 LGHNA, CDR2 YNFKEQ. CDR3 length: 16 amino acids. The DNA for the CDR3 is TGTGCCAGCACCCTAAGCGGGCTAGCGGGAGGCAATGAGCAGTTCTTC. Protein product: CASTLSGLAGGNEQFF.

The chain combines TRBV7-3 with TRBJ1-2, with a possible D match to TRBD1 (5 bases). The CDR3 has 15 residues. The germline V gene has CDR1 SGHTA and CDR2 FQGTGA. The V end lost 4 bases, the J end lost 7 bases, and 19 bases lay between the germline ends. The CDR3 nucleotides are TGTGCCAGCAGCTCCGAGCCCAGGGAGCGGTTTGGCTACACCTTC. Protein product: CASSSEPRERFGYTF.

CDR3 sequence reads: CASSVEGGLNTEAFF. The CDR3 DNA reads as TGTGCCAGCAGCGTAGAGGGGGGGTTGAACACTGAAGCTTTCTTT. This chain links TRBV9 with TRBJ1-1, with a possible D match to TRBD1 (6 bases). This CDR3 comprises 15 residues. CDR1 SGDLS and CDR2 YYNGEE come from the germline V gene. V lost 0 bases and J lost 0, with 9 bases in between.

This clonotype was counted ten times or more. The chain employs TRBV7-2 and TRBJ1-1, with D maybe TRBD1 (6 bases). Trimming left V 1 base short and J 3 bases short, with 12 bases between. CDR1 SGHTA and CDR2 FQGNSA come from the germline V gene. The CDR3 loop spans 15 amino acids. This CDR3 is CASSLVGGDYTEAFF. The CDR3 DNA reads TGTGCCAGCAGCTTAGTAGGGGGAGATTACACTGAAGCTTTCTTT.

This clonotype was observed a single time. The chain couples TRBV7-2 to TRBJ2-6; possibly TRBD1 or TRBD2 for D (5 bases each). V lost 6 bases and J lost 4, with 10 bases in between. This CDR3 is built from 14 residues. Per germline, CDR1 SGHTA and CDR2 FQGNSA. This CDR3 is CASSFWGGANVLTF. The CDR3 nucleotides read TGTGCCAGCAGTTTCTGGGGGGGGGCCAACGTCCTGACTTTC.

This clonotype was seen ten or more times. The chain recombines TRBV27 with TRBJ1-1; unclear D gene. Trimming took off 6 bases at V and 7 bases at J, with 18 bases between the two ends. The CDR3 has 14 residues. The germline V gene has CDR1 MNHEY and CDR2 SMNVEV (reference sequence). The CDR3 sequence: CASSSYPGLGEAFF. CDR3 DNA sequence: TGTGCCAGCAGCTCATACCCTGGACTGGGTGAAGCTTTCTTT.

This clonotype was found many times. The chain recombines TRBV2 with TRBJ2-2, with 10 nucleotides matching TRBD2. CDR1 and CDR2 (germline): SNHLY, FYNNEI. The CDR3 spans 15 residues. After removal of 5 bases from V and 5 bases from J, the junction contained 5 bases not matched to a gene. The chain's CDR3 is CASSPRTSGTGELFF. The CDR3 nucleotides are TGTGCCAGCAGTCCTCGGACTAGCGGTACCGGGGAGCTGTTTTTT.

There are a few counts of this clonotype. A much larger clone lies one base from this, so it may be a read error. The CDR3 region is CAISEPQGEARELFF. The CDR3 DNA follows: TGTGCCATCAGTGAGCCGCAGGGGGAGGCCAGGGAGCTGTTTTTT. This chain joins TRBV10-3 and TRBJ2-2; possibly TRBD1 for D (7 bases). Germline V gene sequence: CDR1 ENHRY, CDR2 SYGVKD. This CDR3 has 15 amino acids. Trimming cost V 2 bases and J 9 bases, with 16 bases left between them.

The chain is built from TRBV14 and TRBJ2-7, with unresolved D. The CDR3 loop spans 14 amino acids. The germline V gene has CDR1 SGHDN and CDR2 FVKESK. V gave up 0 bases and J gave up 0 bases, with 6 bases separating them. CDR3: CASSQDTDSYEQYF. In nucleotides, the CDR3 is TGTGCCAGCAGCCAAGACACAGACTCCTACGAGCAGTACTTC.

This clonotype was picked up many times. The gene calls are TRBV7-9 and TRBJ2-1, with 11 bases matching TRBD2. The length of the CDR3 is 15 residues. Germline trimming cut 6 bases from V and 6 bases from J; bases unmatched to any gene: 7. From germline, CDR1 is SEHNR and CDR2 FQNEAQ (reference sequence). This CDR3 is CASSETSGSPNEQFF. DNA for the CDR3: TGTGCCAGCAGTGAAACTAGCGGGAGCCCCAATGAGCAGTTCTTC.